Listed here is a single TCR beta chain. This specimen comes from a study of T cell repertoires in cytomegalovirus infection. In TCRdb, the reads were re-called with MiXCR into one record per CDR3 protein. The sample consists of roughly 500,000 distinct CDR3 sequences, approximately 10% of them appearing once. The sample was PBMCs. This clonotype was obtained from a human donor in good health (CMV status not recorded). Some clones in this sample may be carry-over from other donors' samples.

CDR3 in amino acids: CAWSSLGRSSGNTIYF. CDR3 DNA: TGTGCCTGGAGTAGTCTAGGACGAAGCTCTGGAAACACCATATATTTT. The chain carries TRBV30 and TRBJ1-3, with no clear D. This CDR3 region has 16 residues. CDR1 is GTSNPN, CDR2 SVGIG, per germline (reference sequence). Between the trimmed V and J ends, which lost 2 bases and 0 bases, there was a span of 14 bases.